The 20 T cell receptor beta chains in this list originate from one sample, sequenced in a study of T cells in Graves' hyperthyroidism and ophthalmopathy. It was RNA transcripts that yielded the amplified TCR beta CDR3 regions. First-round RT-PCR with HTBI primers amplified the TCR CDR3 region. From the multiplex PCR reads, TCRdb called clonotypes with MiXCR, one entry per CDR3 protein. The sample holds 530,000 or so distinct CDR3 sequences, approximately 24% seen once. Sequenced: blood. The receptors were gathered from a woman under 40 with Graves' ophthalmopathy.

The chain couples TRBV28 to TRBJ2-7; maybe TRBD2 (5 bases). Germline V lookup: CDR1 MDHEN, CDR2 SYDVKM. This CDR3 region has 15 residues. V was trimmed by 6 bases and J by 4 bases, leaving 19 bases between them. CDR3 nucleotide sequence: TGTGCCAGCAGCCCTGGGATCCCCACTAGTTACGAGCAGTACTTC. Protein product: CASSPGIPTSYEQYF.

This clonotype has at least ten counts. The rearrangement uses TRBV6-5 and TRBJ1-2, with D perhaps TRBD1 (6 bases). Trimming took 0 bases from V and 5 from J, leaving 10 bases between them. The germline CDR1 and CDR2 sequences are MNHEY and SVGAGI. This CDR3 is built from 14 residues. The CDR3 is CASSYSGQGYGYTF. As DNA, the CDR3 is TGTGCCAGCAGTTACTCGGGGCAGGGGTATGGCTACACCTTC.

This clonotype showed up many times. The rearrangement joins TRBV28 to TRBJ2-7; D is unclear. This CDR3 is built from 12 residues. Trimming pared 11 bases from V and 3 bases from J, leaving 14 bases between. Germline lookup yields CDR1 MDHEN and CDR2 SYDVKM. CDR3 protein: CACTGRFYEQYF. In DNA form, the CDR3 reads TGTGCCTGCACGGGCAGGTTCTACGAGCAGTACTTC. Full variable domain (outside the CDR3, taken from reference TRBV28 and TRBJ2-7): DVKVTQSSRYLVKRTGEKVFLECVQDMDHENMFWYRQDPGLGLRLIYFSYDVKMKEKGDIPEGYSVSREKKERFSLILESASTNQTSMYLCACTGRFYEQYFGPGTRLTVT.

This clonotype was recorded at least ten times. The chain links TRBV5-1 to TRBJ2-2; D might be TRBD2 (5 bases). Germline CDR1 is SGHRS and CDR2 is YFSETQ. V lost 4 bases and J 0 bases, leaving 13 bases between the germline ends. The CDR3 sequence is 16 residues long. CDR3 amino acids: CASSPYRTANTGELFF. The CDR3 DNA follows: TGCGCCAGCAGCCCCTACCGGACTGCGAACACCGGGGAGCTGTTTTTT.

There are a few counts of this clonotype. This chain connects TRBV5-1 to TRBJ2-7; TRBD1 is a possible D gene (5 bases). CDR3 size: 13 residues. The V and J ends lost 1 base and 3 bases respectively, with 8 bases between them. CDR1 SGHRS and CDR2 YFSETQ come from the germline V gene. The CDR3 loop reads CASSLSTGYEQYF. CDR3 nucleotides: TGCGCCAGCAGCTTGTCCACAGGCTACGAGCAGTACTTC.

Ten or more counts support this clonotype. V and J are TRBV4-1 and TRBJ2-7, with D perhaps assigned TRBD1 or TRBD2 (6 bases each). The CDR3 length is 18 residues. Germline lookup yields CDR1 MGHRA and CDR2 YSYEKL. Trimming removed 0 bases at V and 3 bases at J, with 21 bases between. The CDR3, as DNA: TGCGCCAGCAGCCAAGACCCCGCGGGAACAGGGACGAACTACGAGCAGTACTTC. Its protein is CASSQDPAGTGTNYEQYF.

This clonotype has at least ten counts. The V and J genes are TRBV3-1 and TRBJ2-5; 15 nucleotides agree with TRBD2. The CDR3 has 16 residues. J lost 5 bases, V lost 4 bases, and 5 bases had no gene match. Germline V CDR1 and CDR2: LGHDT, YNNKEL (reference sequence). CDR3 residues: CASSLRTSGGAETQYF. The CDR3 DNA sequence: TGTGCCAGCAGCCTCCGGACTAGCGGGGGGGCCGAGACCCAGTACTTC.

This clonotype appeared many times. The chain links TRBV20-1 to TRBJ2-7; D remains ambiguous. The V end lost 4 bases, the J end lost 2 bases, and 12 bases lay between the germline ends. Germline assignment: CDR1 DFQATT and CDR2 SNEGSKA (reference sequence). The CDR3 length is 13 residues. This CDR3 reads CSATQDGAYEQYF. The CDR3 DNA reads TGCAGTGCTACACAAGACGGAGCCTACGAGCAGTACTTC.

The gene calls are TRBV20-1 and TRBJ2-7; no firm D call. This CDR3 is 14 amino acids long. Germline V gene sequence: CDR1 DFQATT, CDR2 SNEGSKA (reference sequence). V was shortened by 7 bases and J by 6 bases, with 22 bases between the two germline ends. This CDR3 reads CSVQRAAGLLEQYF. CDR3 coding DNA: TGCAGTGTACAAAGGGCTGCTGGGCTTCTCGAGCAGTACTTC.

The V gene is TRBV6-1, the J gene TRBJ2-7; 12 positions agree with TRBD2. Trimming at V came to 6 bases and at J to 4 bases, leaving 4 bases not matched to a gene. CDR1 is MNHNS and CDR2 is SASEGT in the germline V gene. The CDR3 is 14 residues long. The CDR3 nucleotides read TGTGCCAGCAGGGTGACTAGCGGGAGTTACGAGCAGTACTTC. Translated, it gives CASRVTSGSYEQYF.

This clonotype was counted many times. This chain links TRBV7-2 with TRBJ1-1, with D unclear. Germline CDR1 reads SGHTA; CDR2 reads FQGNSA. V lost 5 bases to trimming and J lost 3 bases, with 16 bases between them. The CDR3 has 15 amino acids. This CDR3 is CASSPRATAHTEAFF. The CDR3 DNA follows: TGTGCCAGCAGCCCGCGGGCCACGGCCCACACTGAAGCTTTCTTT.

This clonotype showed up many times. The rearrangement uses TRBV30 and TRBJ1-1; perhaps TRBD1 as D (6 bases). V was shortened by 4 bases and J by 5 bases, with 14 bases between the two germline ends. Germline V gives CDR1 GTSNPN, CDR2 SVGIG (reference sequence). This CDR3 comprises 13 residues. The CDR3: CAWTLQGGTEAFF. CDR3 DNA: TGTGCCTGGACTTTACAGGGCGGGACTGAAGCTTTCTTT.

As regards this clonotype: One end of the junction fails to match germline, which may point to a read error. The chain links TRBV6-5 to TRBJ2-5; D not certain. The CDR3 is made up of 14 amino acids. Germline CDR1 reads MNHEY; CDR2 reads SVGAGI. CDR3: CVSSYSTSQETQYF. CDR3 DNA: TGTGTCAGCAGTTACTCGACTTCTCAAGAGACCCAGTACTTC.

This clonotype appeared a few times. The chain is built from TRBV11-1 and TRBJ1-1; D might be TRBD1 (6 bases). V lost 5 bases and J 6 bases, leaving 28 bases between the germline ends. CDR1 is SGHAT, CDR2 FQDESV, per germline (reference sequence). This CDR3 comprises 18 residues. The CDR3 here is CASSPAGDRTPFVAEAFF. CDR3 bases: TGTGCCAGCAGCCCGGCGGGAGACAGGACCCCATTTGTGGCTGAAGCTTTCTTT. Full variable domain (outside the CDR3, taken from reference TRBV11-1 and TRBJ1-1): EAEVAQSPRYKITEKSQAVAFWCDPISGHATLYWYRQILGQGPELLVQFQDESVVDDSQLPKDRFSAERLKGVDSTLKIQPAELGDSAMYLCASSPAGDRTPFVAEAFFGQGTRLTVV.

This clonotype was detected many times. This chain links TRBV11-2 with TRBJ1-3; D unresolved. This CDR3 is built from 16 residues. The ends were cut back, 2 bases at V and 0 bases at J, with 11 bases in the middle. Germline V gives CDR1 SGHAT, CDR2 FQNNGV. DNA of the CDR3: TGTGCCAGCAGCTTAAGGTGGACCAGCTCTGGAAACACCATATATTTT. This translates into CASSLRWTSSGNTIYF.

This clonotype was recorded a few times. CDR3 residues: CAWGGTGNSPLHF. DNA of the CDR3: TGTGCCTGGGGTGGGACAGGGAACTCACCCCTCCACTTT. The V and J genes are TRBV30 and TRBJ1-6; 9 bases fit TRBD1. Losses at the gene ends were 5 bases for V and 10 bases for J; bases not matched to a gene: 6. The CDR3 is made up of 13 amino acids. CDR1 is GTSNPN, CDR2 SVGIG, per germline (reference sequence). The full variable domain, with the rest looked up from reference TRBV30 and TRBJ1-6, is SQTIHQWPATLVQPVGSPLSLECTVEGTSNPNLYWYRQAAGRGLQLLFYSVGIGQISSEVPQNLSASRPQDRQFILSSKKLLLSDSGFYLCAWGGTGNSPLHFGNGTRLTVT.

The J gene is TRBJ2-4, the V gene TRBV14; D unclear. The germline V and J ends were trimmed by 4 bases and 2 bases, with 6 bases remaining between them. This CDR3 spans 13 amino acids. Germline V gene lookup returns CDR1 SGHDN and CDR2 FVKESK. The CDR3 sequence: CASSPSTKNIQYF. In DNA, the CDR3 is TGTGCCAGCAGCCCATCTACCAAAAACATTCAGTACTTC.

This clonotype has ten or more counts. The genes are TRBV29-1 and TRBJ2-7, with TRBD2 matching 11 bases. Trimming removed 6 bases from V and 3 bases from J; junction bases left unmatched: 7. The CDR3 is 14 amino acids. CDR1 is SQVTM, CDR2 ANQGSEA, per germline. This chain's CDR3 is CSVDGLAGDYEQYF. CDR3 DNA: TGCAGCGTAGACGGACTAGCGGGTGACTACGAGCAGTACTTC.

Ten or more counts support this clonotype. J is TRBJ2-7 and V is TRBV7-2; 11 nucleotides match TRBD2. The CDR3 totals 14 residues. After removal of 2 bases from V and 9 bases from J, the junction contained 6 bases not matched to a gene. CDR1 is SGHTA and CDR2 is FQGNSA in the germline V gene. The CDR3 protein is CASSLFISGGAQYF. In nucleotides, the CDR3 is TGTGCCAGCAGCTTATTCATTAGCGGGGGGGCGCAGTACTTC.

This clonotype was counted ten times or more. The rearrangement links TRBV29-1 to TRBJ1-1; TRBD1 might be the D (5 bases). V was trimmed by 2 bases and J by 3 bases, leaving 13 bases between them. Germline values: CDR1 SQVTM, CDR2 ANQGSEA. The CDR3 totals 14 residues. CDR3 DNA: TGCAGCGTTGAACGTTCCGTGGGGGACACTGAAGCTTTCTTT. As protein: CSVERSVGDTEAFF.